This T cell receptor beta chain emerged from a study of regulatory T cells in long-lasting Graves disease. Study background: Persistent Graves' disease meant over 5 years of antithyroid drugs with positive TSH receptor antibodies.

Study outcomes and limitations: When disease was persistent, TRBV28, TRBJ1-2 and TRBJ2-5 were the favored segments. With approximately 2,500 shared public clonotypes, persistent patients exceeded new patients, who shared about a thousand.

Time point here: persistent/refractory GD, antithyroid drugs over 5 years with positive TRAb. The TCR library was made from RNA extracted from PBMCs. Relying on iRepertoire HTBI primers and Arm-PCR of CDR3 regions, the team built TCR beta libraries. In the authors' methods: Samples jointly harbored 60 or so TRBV and 14 TRBJ segments. TCRdb itself ran the multiplex PCR reads through MiXCR, one entry per CDR3 protein. These V and J calls originate from TCRdb's pipeline instead of the authors' own analysis. The sample comprises roughly 450,000 distinct CDR3 sequences, less than 25% of which are singletons, and about 7.8% rests with the top ten. This clonotype was detected ten times or more. No antigen is known for it. This CDR3 has 15 amino acids. Germline values: CDR1 SGHRS, CDR2 YFSETQ. V was clipped by 5 bases and J by 3 bases, with 15 bases between them.

Sample: peripheral blood mononuclear cells (PBMCs), taken when the disease was refractory, from a patient treated with antithyroid drugs. The TCR originated in a female donor with Graves disease. The chain has TRBV5-1 and TRBJ1-5, with D perhaps matching TRBD1 (6 bases). The CDR3 bases are TGCGCCAGCAGACAGGGTACCCAAACCAATCAGCCCCAGCATTTT. This gives the protein CASRQGTQTNQPQHF.